This record concerns one TCR beta chain sequence. Sequencing used immunoSEQ multiplex PCR; TCRdb keeps in-frame clones, though not all of them. The sample has approximately 300,000 clones; around four fifths are singletons. This sample is part of a study of blood T cell repertoires in COVID-19. The sequenced sample was peripheral blood. This receptor was taken from a woman in her fifties or sixties with acute or convalescent COVID-19.

CDR3 nucleotide sequence: TGTGCCAGCCGTTACGCGGAGGAGCAGTACTTC. It encodes CASRYAEEQYF. The V call is TRBV25-1, the J call TRBJ2-7; the D is unclear. Trimming took 8 bases from V and 7 from J, leaving 12 bases between them. The germline gives CDR1 MGHDK, CDR2 SYGVNS. CDR3 length equals 11 residues.